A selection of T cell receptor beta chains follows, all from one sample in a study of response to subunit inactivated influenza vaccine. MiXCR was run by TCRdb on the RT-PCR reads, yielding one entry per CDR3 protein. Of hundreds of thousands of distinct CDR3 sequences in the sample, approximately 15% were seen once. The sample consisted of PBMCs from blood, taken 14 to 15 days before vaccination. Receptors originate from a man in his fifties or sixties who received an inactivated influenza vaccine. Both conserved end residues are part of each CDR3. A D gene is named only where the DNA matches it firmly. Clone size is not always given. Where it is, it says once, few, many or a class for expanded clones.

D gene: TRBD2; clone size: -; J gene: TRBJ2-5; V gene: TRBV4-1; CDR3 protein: CASSQQLLRTSGDHKRETQYF; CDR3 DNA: TGCGCCAGCAGCCAACAACTCCTTCGAACTAGCGGGGACCATAAGAGAGAGACCCAGTACTTC
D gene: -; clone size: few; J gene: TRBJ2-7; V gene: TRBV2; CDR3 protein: CASMRDLDEQYF; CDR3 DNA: TGTGCCAGCATGAGGGATTTGGACGAGCAGTACTTC
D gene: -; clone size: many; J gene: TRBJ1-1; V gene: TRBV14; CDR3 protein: CASSQDRQVPEAFF; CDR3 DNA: TGTGCCAGCAGCCAAGATCGGCAGGTACCTGAAGCTTTCTTT
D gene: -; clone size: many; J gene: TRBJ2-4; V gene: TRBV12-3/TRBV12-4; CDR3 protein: CASSFGGAKNIQYF; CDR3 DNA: TGTGCCAGCAGTTTTGGGGGGGCCAAAAACATTCAGTACTTC
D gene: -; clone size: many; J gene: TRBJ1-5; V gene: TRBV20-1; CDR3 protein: CSARDPSRVEGGQPQHF; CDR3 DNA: TGCAGTGCTAGAGACCCGTCCAGGGTTGAGGGCGGACAGCCCCAGCATTTT
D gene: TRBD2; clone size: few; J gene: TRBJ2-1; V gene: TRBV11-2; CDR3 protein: CASSLIIATSGFNEQFF; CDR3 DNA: TGTGCCAGCAGCCTTATCATTGCGACTAGCGGGTTCAATGAGCAGTTCTTC
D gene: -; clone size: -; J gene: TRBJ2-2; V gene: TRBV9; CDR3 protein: CASSKTLPTAGELFF; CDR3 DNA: TGTGCCAGCAGCAAGACTCTTCCGACCGCCGGGGAGCTGTTTTTT
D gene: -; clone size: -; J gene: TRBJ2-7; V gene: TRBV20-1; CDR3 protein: CSARAVLYEQYF; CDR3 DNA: TGCAGTGCTAGAGCCGTGCTCTACGAGCAGTACTTC
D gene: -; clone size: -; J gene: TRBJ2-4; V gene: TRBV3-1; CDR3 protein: CASAPSEGGIQYF; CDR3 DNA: TGTGCCAGCGCCCCTTCTGAGGGTGGCATTCAGTACTTC
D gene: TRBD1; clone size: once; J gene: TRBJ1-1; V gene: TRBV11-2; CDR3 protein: CASSSRAGGLSEAFF; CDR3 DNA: TGTGCCAGCAGCTCGAGGGCAGGGGGCCTCTCTGAAGCTTTCTTT
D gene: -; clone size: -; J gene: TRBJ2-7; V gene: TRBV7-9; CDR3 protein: CASSSGMNPYEQYF; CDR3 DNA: TGTGCCAGCAGCTCCGGGATGAACCCCTACGAGCAGTACTTC
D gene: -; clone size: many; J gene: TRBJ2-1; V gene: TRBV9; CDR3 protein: CASSVGAYNEQFF; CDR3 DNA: TGTGCCAGCAGTGTCGGGGCGTACAATGAGCAGTTCTTC
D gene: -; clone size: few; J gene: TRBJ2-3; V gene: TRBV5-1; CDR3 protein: CASSLLTPQTDTQYF; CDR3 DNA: TGCGCCAGCAGCTTGCTGACACCACAGACCGATACGCAGTATTTT
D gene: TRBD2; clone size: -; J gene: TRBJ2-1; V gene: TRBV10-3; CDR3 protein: CAISGLGLAAYNEQFF; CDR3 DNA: TGTGCCATCAGTGGTTTGGGACTAGCAGCTTACAATGAGCAGTTCTTC
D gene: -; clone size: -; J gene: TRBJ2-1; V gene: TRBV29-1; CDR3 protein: CSVVFASNNEQFF; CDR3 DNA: TGCAGCGTTGTGTTTGCCTCCAACAATGAGCAGTTCTTC
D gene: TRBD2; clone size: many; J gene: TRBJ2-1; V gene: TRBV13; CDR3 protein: CASSLRTSGNNEQFF; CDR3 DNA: TGTGCCAGCAGCTTACGGACTAGCGGTAACAATGAGCAGTTCTTC
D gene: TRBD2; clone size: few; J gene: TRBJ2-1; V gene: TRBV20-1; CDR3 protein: CSARDGGLAGNEQFF; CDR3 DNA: TGCAGTGCTAGAGATGGAGGACTAGCGGGCAATGAGCAGTTCTTC
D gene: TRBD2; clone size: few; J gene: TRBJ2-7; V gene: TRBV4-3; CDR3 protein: CASSPKVSGRAYEQYF; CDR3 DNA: TGCGCCAGCAGCCCGAAGGTTAGCGGGAGGGCCTACGAGCAGTACTTC
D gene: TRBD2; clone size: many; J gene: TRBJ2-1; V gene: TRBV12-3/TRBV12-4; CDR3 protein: CASSSSGGGSYNEQFF; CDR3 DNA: TGTGCCAGCAGTTCAAGCGGGGGGGGATCCTACAATGAGCAGTTCTTC
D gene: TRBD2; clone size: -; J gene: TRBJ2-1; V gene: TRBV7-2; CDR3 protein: CASSLVALAGVRNEQFF; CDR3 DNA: TGTGCCAGCAGCTTAGTAGCCCTAGCGGGAGTACGGAATGAGCAGTTCTTC
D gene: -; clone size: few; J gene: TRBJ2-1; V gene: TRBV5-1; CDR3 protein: CASSFPLRTDASSYNEQFF; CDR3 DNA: TGCGCCAGCAGCTTCCCTTTAAGGACGGATGCCAGCTCCTACAATGAGCAGTTCTTC
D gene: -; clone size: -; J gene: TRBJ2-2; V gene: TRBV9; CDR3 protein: CASSVAPLTGELFF; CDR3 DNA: TGTGCCAGCAGCGTAGCTCCCCTCACCGGGGAGCTGTTTTTT
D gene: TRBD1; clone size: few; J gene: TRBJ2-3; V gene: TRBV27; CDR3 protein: CASSFGTGFFPDTQYF; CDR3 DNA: TGTGCCAGCAGTTTTGGGACAGGGTTTTTCCCAGATACGCAGTATTTT
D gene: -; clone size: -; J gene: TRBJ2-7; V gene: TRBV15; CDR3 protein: CATSTDLGTKRFYEQYF; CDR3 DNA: TGTGCCACCAGCACCGACTTGGGGACGAAAAGATTCTACGAGCAGTACTTC
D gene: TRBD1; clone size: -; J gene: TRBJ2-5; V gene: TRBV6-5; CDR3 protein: CASSYQSDRPANQYF; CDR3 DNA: TGTGCCAGCAGTTACCAATCGGACAGGCCCGCGAACCAGTACTTC
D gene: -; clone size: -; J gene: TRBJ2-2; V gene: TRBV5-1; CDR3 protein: CASSLTASQTGELFF; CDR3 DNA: TGCGCCAGCAGCTTGACCGCCAGTCAAACCGGGGAGCTGTTTTTT
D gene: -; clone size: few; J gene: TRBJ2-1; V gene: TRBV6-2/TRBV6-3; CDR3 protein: CASSYSLEPAEDYNEQFF; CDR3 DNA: TGTGCCAGCAGTTACTCCCTTGAACCAGCGGAGGACTACAATGAGCAGTTCTTC
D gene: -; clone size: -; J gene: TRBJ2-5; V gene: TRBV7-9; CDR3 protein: CASSLTGFETQYF; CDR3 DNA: TGTGCCAGCAGCTTAACAGGGTTTGAGACCCAGTACTTC
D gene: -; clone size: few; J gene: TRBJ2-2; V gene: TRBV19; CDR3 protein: CASNRDILNTGELFF; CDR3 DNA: TGTGCCAGTAACCGAGACATTCTGAACACCGGGGAGCTGTTTTTT
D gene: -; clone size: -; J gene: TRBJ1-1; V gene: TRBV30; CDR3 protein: CAWSVLNTEAFF; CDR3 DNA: TGTGCCTGGAGTGTCCTAAACACTGAAGCTTTCTTT
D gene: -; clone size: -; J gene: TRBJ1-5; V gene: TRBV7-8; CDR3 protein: CASSLTSTQPQHF; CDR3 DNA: TGTGCCAGCAGCTTAACCAGCACTCAGCCCCAGCATTTT
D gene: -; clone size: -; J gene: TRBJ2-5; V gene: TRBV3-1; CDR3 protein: CASSSRGLKETQYF; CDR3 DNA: TGTGCCAGCAGCAGCCGGGGCCTGAAAGAGACCCAGTACTTC
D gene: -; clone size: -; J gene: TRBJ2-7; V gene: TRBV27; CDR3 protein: CASSLVRTSYEQYF; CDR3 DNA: TGTGCCAGCAGTTTAGTGCGTACGTCCTACGAGCAGTACTTC
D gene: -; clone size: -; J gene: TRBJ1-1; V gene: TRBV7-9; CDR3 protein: CASSLVLPEAFF; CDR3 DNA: TGTGCCAGCAGCTTAGTGTTGCCTGAAGCTTTCTTT
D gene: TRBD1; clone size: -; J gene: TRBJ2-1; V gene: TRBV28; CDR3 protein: CASRGTGIDEQFF; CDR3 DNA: TGTGCCAGCAGGGGGACAGGGATCGATGAGCAGTTCTTC
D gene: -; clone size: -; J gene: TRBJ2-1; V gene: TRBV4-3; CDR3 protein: CASSQDGRGDYNEQFF; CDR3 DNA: TGCGCCAGCAGCCAAGATGGCAGGGGGGACTACAATGAGCAGTTCTTC
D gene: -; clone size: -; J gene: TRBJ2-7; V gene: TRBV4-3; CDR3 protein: CASSQDRTVSGEQYF; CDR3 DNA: TGCGCCAGCAGCCAAGATAGAACAGTTTCGGGCGAGCAGTACTTC
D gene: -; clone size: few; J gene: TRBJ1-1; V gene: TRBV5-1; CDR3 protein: CASSLPDGEAFF; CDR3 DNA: TGCGCCAGCAGCCTACCCGACGGTGAAGCTTTCTTT
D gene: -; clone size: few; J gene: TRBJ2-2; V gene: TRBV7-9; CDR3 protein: CASSLALSTGELFF; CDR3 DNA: TGTGCCAGCAGCTTAGCGCTCTCCACCGGGGAGCTGTTTTTT
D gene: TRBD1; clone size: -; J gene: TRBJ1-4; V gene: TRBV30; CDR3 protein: CAWSVQGATEKLFF; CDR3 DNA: TGTGCCTGGAGTGTTCAGGGGGCGACTGAAAAACTGTTTTTT
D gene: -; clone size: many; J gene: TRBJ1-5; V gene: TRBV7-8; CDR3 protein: CASSLGRDQPQHF; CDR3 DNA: TGTGCCAGCAGCTTAGGACGGGATCAGCCCCAGCATTTT
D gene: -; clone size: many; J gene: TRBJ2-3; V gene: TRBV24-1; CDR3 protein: CATSDSWRVFTDTQYF; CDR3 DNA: TGTGCCACCAGTGATTCTTGGCGGGTTTTTACAGATACGCAGTATTTT
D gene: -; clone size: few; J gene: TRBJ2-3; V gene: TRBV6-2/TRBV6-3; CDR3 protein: CASRLSSGDSTDTQYF; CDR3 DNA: TGTGCCAGCAGGCTGTCGAGTGGGGACAGCACAGATACGCAGTATTTT
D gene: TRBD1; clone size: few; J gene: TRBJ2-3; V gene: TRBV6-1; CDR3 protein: CASSQTGTGLLRAQYF; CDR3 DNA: TGTGCCAGCAGTCAAACCGGGACAGGGCTCCTCCGTGCGCAGTATTTT
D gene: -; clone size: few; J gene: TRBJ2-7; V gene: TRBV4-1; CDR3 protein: CASSVGPYYEQYF; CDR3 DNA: TGCGCCAGCAGCGTCGGGCCGTACTACGAGCAGTACTTC
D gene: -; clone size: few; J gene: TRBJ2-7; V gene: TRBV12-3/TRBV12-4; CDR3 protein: CASSLPRGGSEQYF; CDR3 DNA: TGTGCCAGCAGTTTACCCCGGGGCGGAAGTGAGCAGTACTTC
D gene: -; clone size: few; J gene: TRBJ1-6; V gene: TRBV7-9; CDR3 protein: CASSLPLDSSPLHF; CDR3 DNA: TGTGCCAGCAGCTTACCCCTTGACTCTTCACCCCTCCACTTT
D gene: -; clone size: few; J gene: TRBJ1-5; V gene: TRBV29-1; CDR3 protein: CSVEVSPDQPQHF; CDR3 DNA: TGCAGCGTTGAAGTCTCTCCTGACCAGCCCCAGCATTTT
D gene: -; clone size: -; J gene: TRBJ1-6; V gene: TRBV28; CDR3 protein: CASRRTTPNSPLHF; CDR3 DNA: TGTGCCAGCAGAAGGACAACCCCCAATTCACCCCTCCACTTT
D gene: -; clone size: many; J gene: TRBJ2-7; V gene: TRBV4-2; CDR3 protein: CASSNTAYEQYF; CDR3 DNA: TGTGCCAGCAGCAACACGGCCTACGAGCAGTACTTC
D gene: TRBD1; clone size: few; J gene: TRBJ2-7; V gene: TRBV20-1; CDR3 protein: CCARGARGQEAYEQYF; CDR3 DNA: TGCTGTGCTAGAGGGGCGCGGGGACAGGAGGCCTACGAGCAGTACTTC
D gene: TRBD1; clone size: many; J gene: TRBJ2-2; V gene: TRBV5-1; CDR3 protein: CASSTRTGGLFF; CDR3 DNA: TGCGCCAGCAGCACGAGGACAGGGGGGCTGTTTTTT
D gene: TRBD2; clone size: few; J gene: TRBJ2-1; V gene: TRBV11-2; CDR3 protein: CASRTIAGAQYNEQFF; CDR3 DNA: TGTGCCAGCAGAACTATAGCGGGAGCTCAATACAATGAGCAGTTCTTC
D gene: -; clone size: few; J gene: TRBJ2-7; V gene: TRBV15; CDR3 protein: CATSRDLTKILSYEQYF; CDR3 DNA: TGTGCCACCAGCAGAGATCTTACGAAAATCCTCTCCTACGAGCAGTACTTC
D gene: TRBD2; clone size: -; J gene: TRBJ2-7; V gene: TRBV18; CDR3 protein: CASSPDPGGIFYEQYF; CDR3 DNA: TGTGCCAGCTCCCCCGACCCGGGGGGAATATTCTACGAGCAGTACTTC
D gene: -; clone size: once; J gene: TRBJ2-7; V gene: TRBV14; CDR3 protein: CASSSPGEGYEQYF; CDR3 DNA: TGTGCCAGCAGCTCTCCAGGGGAGGGCTACGAGCAGTACTTC
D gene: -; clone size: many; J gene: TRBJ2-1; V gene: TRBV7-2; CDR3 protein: CASSSTRERGQFF; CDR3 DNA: TGTGCCAGCAGCTCTACTAGGGAACGGGGGCAGTTCTTC